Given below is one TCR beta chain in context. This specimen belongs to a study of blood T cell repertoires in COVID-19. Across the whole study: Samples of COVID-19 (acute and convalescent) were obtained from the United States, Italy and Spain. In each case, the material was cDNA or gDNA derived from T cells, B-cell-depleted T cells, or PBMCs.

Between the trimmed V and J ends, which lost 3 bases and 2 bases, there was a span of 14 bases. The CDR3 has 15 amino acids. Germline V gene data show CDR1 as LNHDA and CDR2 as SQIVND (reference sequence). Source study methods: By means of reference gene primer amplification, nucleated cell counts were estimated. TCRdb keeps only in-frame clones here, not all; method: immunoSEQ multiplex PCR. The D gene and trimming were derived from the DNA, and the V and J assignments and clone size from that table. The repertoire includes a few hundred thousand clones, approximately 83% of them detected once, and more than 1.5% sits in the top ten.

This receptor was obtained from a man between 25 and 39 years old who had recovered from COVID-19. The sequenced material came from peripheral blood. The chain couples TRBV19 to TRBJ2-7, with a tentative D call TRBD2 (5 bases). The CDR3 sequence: CASSIPAAGTYEQYF. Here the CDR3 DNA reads TGTGCCAGTAGTATCCCGGCGGCCGGGACCTACGAGCAGTACTTC.